This T cell receptor (beta chain) was obtained from a study of blood T cell repertoires in COVID-19. Study details: The study drew acute and convalescent COVID-19 samples from the United States, Italy and Spain.

Germline lookup yields CDR1 SGHAT and CDR2 FQNNGV. V dropped 5 bases and J dropped 2; count of bases not matched to a gene: 10. The CDR3 extends over 16 amino acids. In the authors' methods: Amplified reference gene primers provided the basis for estimating nucleated cell counts. Libraries were prepared by immunoSEQ multiplex PCR; TCRdb keeps only in-frame clonotypes and omits some of them. That table gives V, J and clone size, and the DNA gave D and trimming. The sample shows 90,000 to 110,000 clones, 80% to 90% of them seen only once. This clonotype was sampled from a woman in her 70s with acute or convalescent COVID-19. Source material: peripheral blood. The chain employs TRBV11-2 and TRBJ2-5, with 8 bases identical to TRBD2. The CDR3 here is CASSAGLAGGQETQYF. The CDR3 DNA reads as TGTGCCAGCAGCGCCGGTCTAGCGGGTGGGCAAGAGACCCAGTACTTC. Looking up the rest from reference TRBV11-2 and TRBJ2-5 gives the full variable domain: EAGVAQSPRYKIIEKRQSVAFWCNPISGHATLYWYQQILGQGPKLLIQFQNNGVVDDSQLPKDRFSAERLKGVDSTLKIQPAKLEDSAVYLCASSAGLAGGQETQYFGPGTRLLVL.